The text below deals with one TCR beta chain. This sample is drawn from a study of blood T cell repertoires in COVID-19. TCRdb's copy holds only in-frame clones and misses some; the assay was immunoSEQ multiplex PCR. In the table there are around 150,000 clones, approximately 87% of which are singletons. Per germline, CDR1 SEHNR and CDR2 FQNEAQ (reference sequence). J was trimmed by 4 bases and V by 7 bases; bases with no gene match: 7. The CDR3 covers 15 residues. The sequence was collected from a woman aged 35 to 49 with acute or convalescent COVID-19. This rearrangement joins TRBV7-9 to TRBJ2-2; 9 nucleotides match TRBD1. Sequenced: peripheral blood. The CDR3: CASIRTGVTTGELFF. The CDR3 region has the DNA TGTGCCAGCATCCGGACAGGGGTGACCACCGGGGAGCTGTTTTTT.